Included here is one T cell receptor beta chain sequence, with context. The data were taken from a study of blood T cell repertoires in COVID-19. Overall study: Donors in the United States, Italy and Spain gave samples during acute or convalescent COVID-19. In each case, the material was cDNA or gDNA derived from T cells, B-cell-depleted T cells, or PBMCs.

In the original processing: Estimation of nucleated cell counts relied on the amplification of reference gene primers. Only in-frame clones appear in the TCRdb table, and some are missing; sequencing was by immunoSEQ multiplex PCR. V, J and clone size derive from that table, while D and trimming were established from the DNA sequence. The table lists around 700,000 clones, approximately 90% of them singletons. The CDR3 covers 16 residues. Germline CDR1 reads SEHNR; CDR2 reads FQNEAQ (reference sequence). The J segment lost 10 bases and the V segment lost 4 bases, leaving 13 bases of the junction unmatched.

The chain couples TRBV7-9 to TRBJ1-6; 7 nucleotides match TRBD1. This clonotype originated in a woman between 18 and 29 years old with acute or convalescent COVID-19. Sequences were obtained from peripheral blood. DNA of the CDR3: TGTGCCAGCAGCTCTAAGACAGGGTTAGGTTCCTCACCCCTCCACTTT. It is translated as CASSSKTGLGSSPLHF.